The source of this T cell receptor (beta chain) is a study of untreated major depressive disorder. Profiled with immunoSEQ multiplex PCR; TCRdb holds only in-frame clones, not every one. The table has 15,000 to 25,000 clones, over 65% seen once; the top ten hold 0.82%. Regarding this clone: No antigen is known for it.

Study results and limitations: Sequencing showed nonsignificant TRBV25-01 and TRBV02-01 differences matching flow cytometry. A comparatively small sample limits the generalizability of these findings. The sequencing tests were limited to three preselected Vbeta families.

Participants were all of European descent. The CDR3 extends over 16 amino acids. Germline CDR1 is MDHEN and CDR2 is SYDVKM. V dropped 7 bases and J dropped 0 bases, with 18 bases sitting between them. The genes are TRBV28 and TRBJ1-1; D uncertain. This clonotype was obtained from a woman under 40 in good health. The sequencing sample was made of CD4+ T cells from PBMCs. CDR3 sequence (DNA): TGTGCCAGCAATGTAGATATTGACGATATGAACACTGAAGCTTTCTTT. Translated: CASNVDIDDMNTEAFF.